What follows are 21 T cell receptor beta chains derived from one specimen sequenced in a study of blood T cell repertoires in COVID-19. Method: immunoSEQ multiplex PCR; TCRdb's copy keeps in-frame clones and lacks some. The sample lists some 100,000 clones; less than 85% were seen once. Material: peripheral blood. Source of these receptors: a man between 45 and 60 years old with acute or convalescent COVID-19.

The count of this clone is one. CDR3 DNA: TGTGCCAGCAGCCCCCAGGGGGAAAAACTGTTTTTT. Translated: CASSPQGEKLFF. This rearrangement joins TRBV7-9 to TRBJ1-4, with TRBD1 as a possible D gene (6 bases). The germline V and J ends were trimmed by 5 bases and 8 bases, with 9 bases remaining between them. Germline values: CDR1 SEHNR, CDR2 FQNEAQ (reference sequence). This CDR3 is 12 amino acids long.

The chain combines TRBV5-1 with TRBJ2-3; possible D gene TRBD2, 6 bases. Trimming pared 3 bases from V and 2 bases from J, leaving 10 bases between. The CDR3 runs to 14 residues. Per germline, CDR1 SGHRS and CDR2 YFSETQ. CDR3 region: CASSWGTATDTQYF. The CDR3 DNA reads as TGCGCCAGCAGCTGGGGGACTGCCACAGATACGCAGTATTTT.

The chain is built from TRBV5-1 and TRBJ1-5; possibly TRBD1 for D (5 bases). Germline CDR1 is SGHRS and CDR2 is YFSETQ. Between the trimmed V and J ends, which lost 7 bases and 4 bases, there was a span of 18 bases. The CDR3 spans 15 residues. The chain's CDR3 is CASAGEGIPNQPQHF. The CDR3 nucleotides are TGCGCCAGCGCGGGGGAGGGGATCCCGAATCAGCCCCAGCATTTT. Full variable domain (outside the CDR3, taken from reference TRBV5-1 and TRBJ1-5): KAGVTQTPRYLIKTRGQQVTLSCSPISGHRSVSWYQQTPGQGLQFLFEYFSETQRNKGNFPGRFSGRQFSNSRSEMNVSTLELGDSALYLCASAGEGIPNQPQHFGDGTRLSIL.

The V and J genes are TRBV5-5 and TRBJ1-5; 9 nucleotides align to TRBD1. J gave up 5 bases and V 4 bases, and 7 bases lay outside the gene matches. The germline CDR1 and CDR2 sequences are SGHKS and YYEKEE (reference sequence). The CDR3 is 15 residues long. CDR3 in amino acids: CASSLGQGRDQPQHF. CDR3 bases: TGTGCCAGCAGCCTAGGACAGGGGAGGGATCAGCCCCAGCATTTT.

In its sample, this clone was seen a few times. The chain employs TRBV6-2 or TRBV6-3 and TRBJ2-7; 9 bases fit TRBD2. Germline values: CDR1 MNHEY, CDR2 SVGEGT. With V trimmed by 4 bases and J by 6 bases, 10 bases remained unmatched. The CDR3 loop spans 15 amino acids. The CDR3 loop is CASSFIAGESLEQYF. The DNA for the CDR3 is TGTGCCAGCAGTTTCATAGCGGGAGAGTCCCTCGAGCAGTACTTC.

The rearrangement links TRBV19 to TRBJ1-5; 7 bases line up with TRBD1. In germline, CDR1 is LNHDA, CDR2 SQIVND (reference sequence). J gave up 4 bases and V 5 bases, and 5 bases lay outside the gene matches. This CDR3 spans 14 amino acids. CDR3 region: CASSPGQKNQPQHF. CDR3 DNA: TGTGCCAGTAGTCCGGGACAGAAAAATCAGCCCCAGCATTTT.

This clone came up a few times. The J gene is TRBJ1-2, the V gene TRBV5-4, with 7 nucleotides matching TRBD1. Germline V CDR1 and CDR2: SGHNT, YYREEE (reference sequence). The CDR3 extends over 14 amino acids. V was clipped by 4 bases and J by 1 base; unmatched bases: 4. The CDR3 DNA reads TGTGCCAGCAGCCGGGACAGCCTTAACTATGGCTACACCTTC. Amino acid sequence: CASSRDSLNYGYTF.

The genes are TRBV7-9 and TRBJ2-2; D uncertain. The CDR3 is 14 residues long. V lost 5 bases, J lost 7 bases, and 14 bases lay in between. The germline V gene has CDR1 SEHNR and CDR2 FQNEAQ (reference sequence). The CDR3 region has the DNA TGTGCCAGCAGCCCCTGGTTACAGAGCGGGGAGCTGTTTTTT. Amino acids: CASSPWLQSGELFF.

The CDR3 nucleotides read TGTGCCAGCAGCAAAGCCGCAGGATTAATAGCTTTCTTT. Protein: CASSKAAGLIAFF. The rearrangement joins TRBV21-1 to TRBJ1-1; no DNA check was done on the table's D call, TRBD1. TRBV21-1 is marked as a pseudogene. The CDR3 is 13 amino acids.

The chain is built from TRBV2 and TRBJ2-5, with 10 bases lining up with TRBD1. In germline, CDR1 is SNHLY, CDR2 FYNNEI. V dropped 6 bases and J dropped 7; count of bases not matched to a gene: 5. The CDR3 is 13 residues long. The CDR3 reads CASREWDRGTQYF. The CDR3 nucleotides read TGTGCCAGCAGAGAATGGGACAGGGGGACCCAGTACTTC.

V usage is TRBV27 and J usage is TRBJ2-5; TRBD1 is a possible D gene (5 bases). The V gene's germline CDR1 is MNHEY and CDR2 SMNVEV (reference sequence). The V gene lost 5 bases and the J gene lost 3 bases, with 19 bases spanning the gap. The CDR3 contains 16 residues. This CDR3 reads CASSGKRSTGEETQYF. CDR3 sequence (DNA): TGTGCCAGCAGTGGAAAACGGTCAACAGGAGAAGAGACCCAGTACTTC.

The rearrangement joins TRBV11-3 to TRBJ2-5, with 12 bases identical to TRBD1. The CDR3 has 17 amino acids. Germline V gene sequence: CDR1 SGHNT, CDR2 YENEEA. Trimming took 5 bases from V and 1 from J; bases not matched to a gene: 8. CDR3 DNA sequence: TGTGCCAGCAGCCCCGGGACAGGGGGCTTTCGCCAAGAGACCCAGTACTTC. Its protein is CASSPGTGGFRQETQYF.

The chain is built from TRBV5-4 and TRBJ1-1; unclear D gene. Germline values: CDR1 SGHNT, CDR2 YYREEE (reference sequence). V dropped 6 bases and J dropped 2 bases, with 17 bases sitting between them. The CDR3 loop spans 15 amino acids. CDR3 nucleotides: TGTGCCAGCACCTCACCCCGGGGTACTAACACTGAAGCTTTCTTT. Translating it yields CASTSPRGTNTEAFF. Complete variable domain (other parts from reference TRBV5-4 and TRBJ1-1): ETGVTQSPTHLIKTRGQQVTLRCSSQSGHNTVSWYQQALGQGPQFIFQYYREEENGRGNFPPRFSGLQFPNYSSELNVNALELDDSALYLCASTSPRGTNTEAFFGQGTRLTVV.

V usage is TRBV7-6 and J usage is TRBJ1-3; a weak D match, TRBD1 (5 bases). CDR1 and CDR2 from the germline V gene are SGHVS and FNYEAQ. This CDR3 has 15 residues. V was pared by 7 bases and J by 0 bases, with 13 bases between. In nucleotides, the CDR3 is TGTGCCAGCACCCCTGGGGGGAGCTCTGGAAACACCATATATTTT. It yields the protein CASTPGGSSGNTIYF.

This chain joins TRBV6-1 and TRBJ1-4; D is perhaps TRBD1 (6 bases). The V gene's germline CDR1 is MNHNS and CDR2 SASEGT. Trimming removed 3 bases at V and 4 bases at J, with 18 bases between. The CDR3 covers 17 residues. CDR3 residues: CASSDGVTGSGNEKLFF. Written as DNA, the CDR3 is TGTGCCAGCAGTGACGGGGTAACAGGGAGCGGTAATGAAAAACTGTTTTTT.

V gene TRBV28 combines with J gene TRBJ1-2; D gene uncertain. This CDR3 comprises 11 residues. Germline V gene lookup returns CDR1 MDHEN and CDR2 SYDVKM. Trimming took 6 bases from V and 7 from J, leaving 9 bases between them. The CDR3 loop reads CASSLGVGYTF. The DNA for the CDR3 is TGTGCCAGCAGCCTCGGGGTTGGCTACACCTTC.

The chain links TRBV7-9 to TRBJ1-4; 11 nucleotides line up with TRBD1. The germline V gene encodes CDR1 SEHNR and CDR2 FQNEAQ (reference sequence). The CDR3 has 16 residues. V gave up 5 bases and J gave up 6 bases; unmatched junction bases: 8. CDR3 sequence: CASSAGTGGEDEKLFF. The CDR3 DNA sequence: TGTGCCAGCAGCGCCGGGACAGGGGGAGAGGATGAAAAACTGTTTTTT.

This clone was recorded once. The chain uses TRBV2 and TRBJ1-4; 8 bases are a match to TRBD1. Germline V gives CDR1 SNHLY, CDR2 FYNNEI. The CDR3 covers 15 residues. Trimming at V came to 8 bases and at J to 1 base, leaving 6 bases not matched to a gene. CDR3 in amino acids: CASDQQGGTNEKLFF. In nucleotides, the CDR3 is TGTGCCAGCGACCAACAGGGGGGAACTAATGAAAAACTGTTTTTT.

The rearrangement links TRBV28 to TRBJ2-1, with 8 bases that match TRBD2. Unmatched junction bases numbered 8, after V lost 6 bases and J lost 7 bases. CDR1 is MDHEN and CDR2 is SYDVKM in the germline V gene. The CDR3 length is 14 residues. The CDR3 DNA is TGTGCCAGCAGCCGACGAGCTAGCGGGAATGAGCAGTTCTTC. Translated, it gives CASSRRASGNEQFF.

The chain joins TRBV6-4 to TRBJ2-1; TRBD2 agrees at 7 bases. The CDR3 spans 12 residues. V trimming: 7 bases; J trimming: 7 bases; junction bases outside the gene matches: 4. Per germline, CDR1 MRHNA and CDR2 SNTAGT. The DNA of the CDR3 is TGTGCCAGCATTCCAGCGGGGAATGAGCAGTTCTTC. Its protein product is CASIPAGNEQFF.

This sequence joins TRBV19 and TRBJ1-2; unclear D gene. This CDR3 is built from 12 residues. V was trimmed by 3 bases and J by 6 bases, leaving 8 bases between them. Germline V gene lookup returns CDR1 LNHDA and CDR2 SQIVND (reference sequence). The CDR3 loop is CASSIGGNGYTF. In nucleotides, the CDR3 is TGTGCCAGTAGTATCGGAGGAAATGGCTACACCTTC. The full variable domain, with the rest looked up from reference TRBV19 and TRBJ1-2, is DGGITQSPKYLFRKEGQNVTLSCEQNLNHDAMYWYRQDPGQGLRLIYYSQIVNDFQKGDIAEGYSVSREKKESFPLTVTSAQKNPTAFYLCASSIGGNGYTFGSGTRLTVV.